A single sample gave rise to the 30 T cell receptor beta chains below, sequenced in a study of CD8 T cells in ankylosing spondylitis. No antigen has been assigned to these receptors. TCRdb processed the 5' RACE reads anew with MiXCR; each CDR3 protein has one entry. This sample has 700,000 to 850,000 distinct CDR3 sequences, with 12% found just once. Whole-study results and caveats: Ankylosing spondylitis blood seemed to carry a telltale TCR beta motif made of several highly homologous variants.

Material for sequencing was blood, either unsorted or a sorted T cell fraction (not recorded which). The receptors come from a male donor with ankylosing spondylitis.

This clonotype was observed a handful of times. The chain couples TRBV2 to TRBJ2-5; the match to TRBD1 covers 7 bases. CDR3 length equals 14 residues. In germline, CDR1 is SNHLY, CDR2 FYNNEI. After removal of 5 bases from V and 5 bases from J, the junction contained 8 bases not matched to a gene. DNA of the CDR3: TGTGCCAGCAGTAGAGCGACAGGGAAGGAGACCCAGTACTTC. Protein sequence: CASSRATGKETQYF. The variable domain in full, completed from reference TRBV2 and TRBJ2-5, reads EPEVTQTPSHQVTQMGQEVILRCVPISNHLYFYWYRQILGQKVEFLVSFYNNEISEKSEIFDDQFSVERPDGSNFTLKIRSTKLEDSAMYFCASSRATGKETQYFGPGTRLLVL.

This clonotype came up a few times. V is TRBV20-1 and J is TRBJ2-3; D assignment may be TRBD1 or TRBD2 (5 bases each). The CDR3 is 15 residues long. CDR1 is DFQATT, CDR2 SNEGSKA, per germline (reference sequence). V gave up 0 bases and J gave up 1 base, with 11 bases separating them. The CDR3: CSARDAGTRTDTQYF. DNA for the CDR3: TGCAGTGCTAGAGATGCTGGGACCCGCACAGATACGCAGTATTTT.

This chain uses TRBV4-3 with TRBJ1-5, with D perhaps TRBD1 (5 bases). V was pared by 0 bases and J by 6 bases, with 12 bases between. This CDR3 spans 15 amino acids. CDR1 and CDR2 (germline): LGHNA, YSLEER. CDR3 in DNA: TGCGCCAGCAGCCAAGATTATTCAGGGACTCAGCCCCAGCATTTT. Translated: CASSQDYSGTQPQHF.

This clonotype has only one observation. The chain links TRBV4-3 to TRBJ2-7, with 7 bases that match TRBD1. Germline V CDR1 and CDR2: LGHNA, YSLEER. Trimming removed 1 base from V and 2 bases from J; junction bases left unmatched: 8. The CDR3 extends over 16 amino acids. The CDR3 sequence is CASSQGISGQPYEQYF. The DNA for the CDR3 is TGCGCCAGCAGCCAAGGGATCTCGGGACAGCCCTACGAGCAGTACTTC.

CDR3 loop: CASSQDLAGSPSYNEQFF. The CDR3 nucleotides are TGTGCCAGCAGCCAAGATTTGGCGGGGAGTCCCTCCTACAATGAGCAGTTCTTC. The chain links TRBV4-2 to TRBJ2-1, with TRBD2 as a possible D gene (6 bases). The V and J ends lost 0 bases and 0 bases respectively, with 15 bases between them. CDR3 length equals 18 residues. Germline V lookup: CDR1 LGHNA, CDR2 YNFKEQ.

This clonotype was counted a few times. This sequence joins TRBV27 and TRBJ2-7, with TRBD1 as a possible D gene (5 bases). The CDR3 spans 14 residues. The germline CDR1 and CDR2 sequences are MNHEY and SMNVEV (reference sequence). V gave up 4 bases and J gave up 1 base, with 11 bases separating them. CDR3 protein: CASSSVRESYEQYF. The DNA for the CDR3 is TGTGCCAGCAGTTCGGTCAGGGAATCCTACGAGCAGTACTTC.

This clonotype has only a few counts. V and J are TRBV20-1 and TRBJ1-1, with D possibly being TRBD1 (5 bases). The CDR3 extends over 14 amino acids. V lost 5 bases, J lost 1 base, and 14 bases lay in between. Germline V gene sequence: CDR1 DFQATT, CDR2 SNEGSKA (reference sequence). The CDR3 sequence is CSALWGPSNTEAFF. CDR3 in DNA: TGCAGTGCTCTCTGGGGACCTTCGAACACTGAAGCTTTCTTT.

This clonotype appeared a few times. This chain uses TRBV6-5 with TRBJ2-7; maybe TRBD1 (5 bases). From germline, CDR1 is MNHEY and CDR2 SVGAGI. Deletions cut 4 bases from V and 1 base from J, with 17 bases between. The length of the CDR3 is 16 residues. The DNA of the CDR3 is TGTGCCAGCAGTTCCCCCCCCGGACAAAGTTCCTACGAGCAGTACTTC. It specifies CASSSPPGQSSYEQYF.

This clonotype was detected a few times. The CDR3 region is CASSASATDTQYF. The DNA for the CDR3 is TGTGCCAGCAGCGCGTCGGCCACAGATACGCAGTATTTT. The genes are TRBV5-4 and TRBJ2-3; D is unresolved. Germline assignment: CDR1 SGHNT and CDR2 YYREEE (reference sequence). Trimming left V 4 bases short and J 2 bases short, with 8 bases between. The CDR3 is made up of 13 amino acids.

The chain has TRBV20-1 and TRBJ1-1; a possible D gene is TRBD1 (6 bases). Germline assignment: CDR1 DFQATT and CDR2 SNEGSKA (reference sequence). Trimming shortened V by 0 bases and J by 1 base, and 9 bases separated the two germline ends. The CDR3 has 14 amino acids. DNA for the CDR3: TGCAGTGCTAGAGAGTCCAGGGGGAACACTGAAGCTTTCTTT. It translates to CSARESRGNTEAFF.

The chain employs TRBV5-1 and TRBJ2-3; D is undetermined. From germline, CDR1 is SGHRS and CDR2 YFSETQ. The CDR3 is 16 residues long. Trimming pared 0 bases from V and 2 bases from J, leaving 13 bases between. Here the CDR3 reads CASSLAVRSLTDTQYF. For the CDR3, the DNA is TGCGCCAGCAGCTTGGCCGTCCGGTCGCTCACAGATACGCAGTATTTT.

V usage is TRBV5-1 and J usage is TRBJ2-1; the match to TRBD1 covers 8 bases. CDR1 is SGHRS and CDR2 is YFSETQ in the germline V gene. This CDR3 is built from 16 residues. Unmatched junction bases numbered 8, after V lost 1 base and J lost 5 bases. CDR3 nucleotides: TGCGCCAGCAGCTTGTCCGCGACAGGGGCCCACAATGAGCAGTTCTTC. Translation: CASSLSATGAHNEQFF.

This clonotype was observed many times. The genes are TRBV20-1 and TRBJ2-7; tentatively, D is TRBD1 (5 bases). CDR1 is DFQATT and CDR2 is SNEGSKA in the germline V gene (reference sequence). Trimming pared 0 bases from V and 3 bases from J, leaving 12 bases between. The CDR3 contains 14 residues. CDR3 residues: CSAREDTLSYEQYF. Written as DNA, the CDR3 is TGCAGTGCTAGAGAGGACACCCTAAGCTACGAGCAGTACTTC.

CDR3 DNA sequence: TGTGCCAGCAGCCTCTCCCCTGCAGGGGGCTATGGCTACACCTTC. Amino acids: CASSLSPAGGYGYTF. The chain recombines TRBV3-1 with TRBJ1-2; 7 bases line up with TRBD1. V trimming: 4 bases; J trimming: 4 bases; junction bases outside the gene matches: 9. From germline, CDR1 is LGHDT and CDR2 YNNKEL (reference sequence). CDR3 length equals 15 residues.

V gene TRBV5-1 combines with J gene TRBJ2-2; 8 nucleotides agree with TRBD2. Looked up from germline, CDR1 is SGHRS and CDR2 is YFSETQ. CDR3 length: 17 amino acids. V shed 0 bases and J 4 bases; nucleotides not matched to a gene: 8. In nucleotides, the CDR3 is TGCGCCAGCAGCTTGGAATCTCGCCTAGCGGGCACCGGGGAGCTGTTTTTT. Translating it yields CASSLESRLAGTGELFF.

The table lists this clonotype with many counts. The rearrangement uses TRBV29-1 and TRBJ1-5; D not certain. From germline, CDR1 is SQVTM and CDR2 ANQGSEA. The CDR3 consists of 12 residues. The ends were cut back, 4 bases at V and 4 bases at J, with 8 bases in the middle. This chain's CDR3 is CSVGDLNQPQHF. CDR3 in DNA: TGCAGCGTTGGGGATCTTAATCAGCCCCAGCATTTT.

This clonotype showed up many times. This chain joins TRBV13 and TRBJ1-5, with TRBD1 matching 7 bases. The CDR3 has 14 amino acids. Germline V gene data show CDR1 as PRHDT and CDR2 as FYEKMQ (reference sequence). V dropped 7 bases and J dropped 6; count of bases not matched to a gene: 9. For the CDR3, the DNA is TGTGCCAGCACCCTGGGCAGGGGGGTTCAGCCCCAGCATTTT. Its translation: CASTLGRGVQPQHF. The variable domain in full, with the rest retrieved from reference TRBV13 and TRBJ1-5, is AAGVIQSPRHLIKEKRETATLKCYPIPRHDTVYWYQQGPGQDPQFLISFYEKMQSDKGSIPDRFSAQQFSDYHSELNMSSLELGDSALYFCASTLGRGVQPQHFGDGTRLSIL.

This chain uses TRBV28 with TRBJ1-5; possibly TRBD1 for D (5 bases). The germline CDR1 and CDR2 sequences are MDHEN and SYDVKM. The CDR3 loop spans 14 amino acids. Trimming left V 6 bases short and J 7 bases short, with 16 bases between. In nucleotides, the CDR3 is TGTGCCAGCAGGTCGGAAGCGAGGGACCAGCCCCAGCATTTT. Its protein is CASRSEARDQPQHF.

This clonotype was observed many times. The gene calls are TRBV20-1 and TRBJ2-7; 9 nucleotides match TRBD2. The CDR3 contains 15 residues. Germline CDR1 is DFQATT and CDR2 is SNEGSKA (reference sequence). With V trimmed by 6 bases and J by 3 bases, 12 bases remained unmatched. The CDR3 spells CSATAMRLADYEQYF. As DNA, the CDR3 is TGCAGTGCCACTGCCATGAGACTAGCGGACTACGAGCAGTACTTC.

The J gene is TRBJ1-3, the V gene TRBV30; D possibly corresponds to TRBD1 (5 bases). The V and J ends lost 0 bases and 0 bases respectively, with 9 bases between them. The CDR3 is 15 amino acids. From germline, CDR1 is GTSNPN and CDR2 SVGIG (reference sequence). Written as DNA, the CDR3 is TGTGCCTGGAGTGTCCGCGACAGCTCTGGAAACACCATATATTTT. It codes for CAWSVRDSSGNTIYF.

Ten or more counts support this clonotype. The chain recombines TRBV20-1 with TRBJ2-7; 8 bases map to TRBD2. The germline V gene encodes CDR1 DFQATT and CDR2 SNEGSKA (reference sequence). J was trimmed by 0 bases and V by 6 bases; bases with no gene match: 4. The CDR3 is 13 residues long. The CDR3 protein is CSAIAGSSYEQYF. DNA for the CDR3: TGCAGTGCAATAGCGGGGTCCTCCTACGAGCAGTACTTC.

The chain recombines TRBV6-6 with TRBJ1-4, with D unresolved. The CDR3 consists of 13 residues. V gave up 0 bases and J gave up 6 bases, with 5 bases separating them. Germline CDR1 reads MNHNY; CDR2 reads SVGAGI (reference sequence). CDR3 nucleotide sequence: TGTGCCAGCAGTTACTCAGGAGATGAAAAACTGTTTTTT. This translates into CASSYSGDEKLFF.

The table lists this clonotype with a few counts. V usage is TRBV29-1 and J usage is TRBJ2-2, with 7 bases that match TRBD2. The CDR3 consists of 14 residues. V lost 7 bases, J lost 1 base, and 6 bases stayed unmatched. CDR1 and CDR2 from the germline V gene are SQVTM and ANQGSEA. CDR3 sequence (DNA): TGCAGCGCACGGGGGACTAAGAACACCGGGGAGCTGTTTTTT. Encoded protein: CSARGTKNTGELFF.

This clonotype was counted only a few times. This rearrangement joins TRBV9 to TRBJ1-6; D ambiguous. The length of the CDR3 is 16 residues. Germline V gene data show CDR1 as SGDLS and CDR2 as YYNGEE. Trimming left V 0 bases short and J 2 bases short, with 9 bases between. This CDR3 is CASSVGIGPYNSPLHF. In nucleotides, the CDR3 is TGTGCCAGCAGCGTAGGGATCGGGCCCTATAATTCACCCCTCCACTTT.

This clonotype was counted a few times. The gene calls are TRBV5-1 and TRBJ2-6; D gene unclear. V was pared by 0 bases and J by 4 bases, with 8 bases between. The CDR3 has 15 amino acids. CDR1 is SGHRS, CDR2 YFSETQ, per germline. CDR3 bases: TGCGCCAGCAGCTTGGGGGCAGCCGGGGCCAACGTCCTGACTTTC. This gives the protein CASSLGAAGANVLTF.

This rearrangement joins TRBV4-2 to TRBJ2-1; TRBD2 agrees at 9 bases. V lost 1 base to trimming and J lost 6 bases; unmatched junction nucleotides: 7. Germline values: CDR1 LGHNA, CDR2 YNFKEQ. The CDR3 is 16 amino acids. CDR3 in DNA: TGTGCCAGCAGCCAAGTCCTGGCTAGCGGGATCAATGAGCAGTTCTTC. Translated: CASSQVLASGINEQFF.

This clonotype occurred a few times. CDR3: CASTLRTGEAFF. The CDR3 nucleotides read TGTGCCAGCACCCTCCGGACAGGGGAAGCTTTCTTT. The J gene is TRBJ1-1, the V gene TRBV6-5; 8 nucleotides line up with TRBD1. The junction had 6 bases not matched to a gene; V was cut back by 7 bases and J by 8 bases. The germline CDR1 and CDR2 sequences are MNHEY and SVGAGI. This CDR3 is 12 amino acids long.

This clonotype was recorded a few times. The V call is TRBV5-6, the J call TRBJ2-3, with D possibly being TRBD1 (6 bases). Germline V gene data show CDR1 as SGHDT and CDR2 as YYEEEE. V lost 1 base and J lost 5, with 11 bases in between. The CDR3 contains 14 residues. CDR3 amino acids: CASSLQGGLDTQYF. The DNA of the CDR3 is TGTGCCAGCAGCTTGCAAGGGGGATTAGATACGCAGTATTTT.

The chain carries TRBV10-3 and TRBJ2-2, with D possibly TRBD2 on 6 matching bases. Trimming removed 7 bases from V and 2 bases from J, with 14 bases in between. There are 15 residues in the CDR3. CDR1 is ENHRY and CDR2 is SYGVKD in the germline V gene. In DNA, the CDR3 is TGTGCCATCAAATCCGGGAGCCTAAACACCGGGGAGCTGTTTTTT. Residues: CAIKSGSLNTGELFF.

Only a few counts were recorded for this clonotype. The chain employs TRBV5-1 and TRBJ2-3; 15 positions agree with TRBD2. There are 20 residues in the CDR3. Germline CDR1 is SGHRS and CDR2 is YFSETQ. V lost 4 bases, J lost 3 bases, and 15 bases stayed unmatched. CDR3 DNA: TGCGCCAGCAGCGACGGACTAGCGGGAGGGTGGGGAACAACAACAGATACGCAGTATTTT. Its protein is CASSDGLAGGWGTTTDTQYF. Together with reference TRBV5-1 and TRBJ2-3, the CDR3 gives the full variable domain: KAGVTQTPRYLIKTRGQQVTLSCSPISGHRSVSWYQQTPGQGLQFLFEYFSETQRNKGNFPGRFSGRQFSNSRSEMNVSTLELGDSALYLCASSDGLAGGWGTTTDTQYFGPGTRLTVL.